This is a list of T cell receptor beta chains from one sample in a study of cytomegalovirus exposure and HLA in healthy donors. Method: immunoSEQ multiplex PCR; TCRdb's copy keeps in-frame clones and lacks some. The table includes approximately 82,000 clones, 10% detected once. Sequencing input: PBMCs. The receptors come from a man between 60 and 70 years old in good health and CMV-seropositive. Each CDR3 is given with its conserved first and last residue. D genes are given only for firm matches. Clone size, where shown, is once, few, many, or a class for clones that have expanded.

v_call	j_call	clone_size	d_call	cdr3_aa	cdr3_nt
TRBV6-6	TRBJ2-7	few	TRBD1	CASSRPGQEYYEQYF	TGTGCCAGCAGCCGACCGGGACAGGAATACTACGAGCAGTACTTC
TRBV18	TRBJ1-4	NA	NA	CASSPAGDNEKLFF	TGTGCCAGCTCACCAGCAGGGGATAATGAAAAACTGTTTTTT
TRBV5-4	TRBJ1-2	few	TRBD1	CASSSTGGDHGYTF	TGTGCCAGCAGCTCGACAGGGGGGGATCATGGCTACACCTTC
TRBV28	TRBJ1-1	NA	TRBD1	CASSSPGGQNTEAFF	TGTGCCAGCAGTTCGCCAGGGGGACAGAACACTGAAGCTTTCTTT
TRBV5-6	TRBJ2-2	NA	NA	CASSLSTGELFF	TGTGCCAGCAGCTTGTCTACCGGGGAGCTGTTTTTT
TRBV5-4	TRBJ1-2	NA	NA	CASSLDGTTFNYGYTF	TGTGCCAGCAGCTTGGACGGGACAACGTTTAACTATGGCTACACCTTC
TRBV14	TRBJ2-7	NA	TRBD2	CASSLSSGRIDEQYF	TGTGCCAGCAGCCTTTCTAGCGGGAGAATCGACGAGCAGTACTTC
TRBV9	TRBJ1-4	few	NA	CASSVQEGQGGEKLFF	TGTGCCAGCAGCGTACAGGAGGGGCAGGGTGGGGAAAAACTGTTTTTT
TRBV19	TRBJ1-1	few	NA	CASSTARGGEAFF	TGTGCCAGTAGTACCGCCCGAGGGGGTGAAGCTTTCTTT
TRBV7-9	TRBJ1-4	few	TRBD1	CASSLLGQGVGYGEKLFF	TGTGCCAGCAGCTTACTGGGACAGGGGGTCGGATATGGTGAAAAACTGTTTTTT
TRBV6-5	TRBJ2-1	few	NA	CASSYSRYNEQFF	TGTGCCAGCAGTTACTCCCGCTACAATGAGCAGTTCTTC
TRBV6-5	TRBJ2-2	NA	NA	CASKSAGELFF	TGTGCCAGCAAGTCGGCCGGGGAGCTGTTTTTT
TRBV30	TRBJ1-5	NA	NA	CAWKGGAINQPQHF	TGTGCCTGGAAGGGGGGGGCTATCAATCAGCCCCAGCATTTT
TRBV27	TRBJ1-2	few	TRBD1	CASSRIGGIYGYTF	TGTGCCAGCAGTCGGATAGGGGGCATCTATGGCTACACCTTC
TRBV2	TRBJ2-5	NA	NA	CASSRDYQETQYF	TGTGCCAGCAGTCGGGACTACCAAGAGACCCAGTACTTC
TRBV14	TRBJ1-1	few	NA	CASSRGEVTEAFF	TGTGCCAGCAGCCGAGGGGAGGTCACTGAAGCTTTCTTT
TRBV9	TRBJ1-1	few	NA	CASSSQGDTEAFF	TGTGCCAGCAGCTCTCAGGGTGACACTGAAGCTTTCTTT
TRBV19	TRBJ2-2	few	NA	CASSSLGTLNTGELFF	TGTGCCAGTAGTTCGTTGGGCACCTTGAACACCGGGGAGCTGTTTTTT
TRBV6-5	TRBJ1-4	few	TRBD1	CASRRDRINEKLFF	TGTGCCAGCCGTAGGGACAGGATTAATGAAAAACTGTTTTTT
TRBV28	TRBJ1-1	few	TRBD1	CASREGQVVTEAFF	TGTGCCAGCAGGGAGGGACAGGTGGTAACTGAAGCTTTCTTT
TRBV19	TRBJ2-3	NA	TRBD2	CASSPSGGTDTQYF	TGTGCCAGTAGTCCTAGCGGGGGCACAGATACGCAGTATTTT
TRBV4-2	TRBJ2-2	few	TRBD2	CASSQLLAGETGELFF	TGTGCCAGCAGCCAGCTACTAGCGGGAGAAACCGGGGAGCTGTTTTTT
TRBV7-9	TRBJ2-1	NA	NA	CASSLVGIRDGGSYNEQFF	TGTGCCAGCAGCTTAGTAGGAATTCGGGACGGGGGCTCCTACAATGAGCAGTTCTTC
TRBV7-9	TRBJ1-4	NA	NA	CASSLREGGEKLFF	TGTGCCAGCAGCTTACGGGAGGGTGGTGAAAAACTGTTTTTT
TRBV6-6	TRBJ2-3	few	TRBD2	CAIKAGGSTDTQYF	TGTGCCATCAAAGCGGGAGGCTCCACAGATACGCAGTATTTT
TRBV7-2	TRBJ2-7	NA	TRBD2	CASSLLTSGFYEQYF	TGTGCCAGCAGCCTGCTGACTAGCGGATTCTACGAGCAGTACTTC
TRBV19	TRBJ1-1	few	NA	CASSMTGSIPEAFF	TGTGCCAGTAGTATGACAGGTTCGATCCCTGAAGCTTTCTTT
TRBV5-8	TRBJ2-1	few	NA	CASSLRDKQFF	TGTGCCAGCAGCCTCCGGGATAAACAGTTCTTC
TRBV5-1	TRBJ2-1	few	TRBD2	CASTTGAGGPDNEQFF	TGCGCCAGCACCACTGGGGCGGGAGGGCCTGACAATGAGCAGTTCTTC
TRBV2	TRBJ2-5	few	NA	CASSERYQETQYF	TGTGCCAGCAGTGAACGGTACCAAGAGACCCAGTACTTC
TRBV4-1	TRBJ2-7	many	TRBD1	CASRPGTGGTYEQYF	TGCGCCAGCAGACCCGGGACAGGGGGCACCTACGAGCAGTACTTC
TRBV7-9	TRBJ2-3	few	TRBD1	CASSLTGGSSDTQYF	TGTGCCAGCAGCCTGACAGGGGGGTCCTCGGATACGCAGTATTTT
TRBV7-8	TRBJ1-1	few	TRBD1	CASSLDLAGGTEAFF	TGTGCCAGCAGCCTCGACTTGGCAGGGGGTACTGAAGCTTTCTTT
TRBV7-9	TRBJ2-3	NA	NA	CASSPSPDTQYF	TGTGCCAGCAGCCCTTCCCCAGATACGCAGTATTTT
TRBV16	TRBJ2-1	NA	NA	CASSQSIRQILVNEQFF	TGTGCCAGCAGCCAATCAATACGACAGATCCTCGTCAATGAGCAGTTCTTC
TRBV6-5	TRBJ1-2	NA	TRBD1	CASSYDRDNYGYTF	TGTGCCAGCAGTTACGACAGGGACAACTATGGCTACACCTTC
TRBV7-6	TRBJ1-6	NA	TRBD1	CASSLKGDRAPYPLHF	TGTGCCAGCAGCTTAAAGGGGGACAGGGCCCCTTATCCTCTCCACTTT
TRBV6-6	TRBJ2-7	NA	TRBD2	CASSSGIAGVGEQYF	TGTGCCAGCAGTTCCGGGATAGCGGGAGTGGGCGAGCAGTACTTC
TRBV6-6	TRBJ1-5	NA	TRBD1	CATAQTGESQPQHF	TGTGCCACCGCACAAACAGGGGAGAGTCAGCCCCAGCATTTT
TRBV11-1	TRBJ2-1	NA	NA	CASSLAQTGSPEQFF	TGTGCCAGCAGCTTAGCGCAGACAGGCTCACCTGAGCAGTTCTTC
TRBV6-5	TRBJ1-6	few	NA	CASSYSGRNRDSPLHF	TGTGCCAGCAGTTACTCGGGCCGGAACAGGGATTCACCCCTCCACTTT
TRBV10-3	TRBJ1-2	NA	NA	CAISERQVGGDGYTF	TGTGCCATCAGTGAGAGACAGGTGGGTGGCGATGGCTACACCTTC
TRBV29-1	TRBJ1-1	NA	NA	CSVEVQGKTEAFF	TGCAGCGTTGAAGTTCAGGGAAAAACTGAAGCTTTCTTT
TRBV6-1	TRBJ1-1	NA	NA	CASSERLRTEAFF	TGTGCCAGCAGTGAACGCCTCAGGACTGAAGCTTTCTTT
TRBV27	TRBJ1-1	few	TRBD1	CASRPTGGNTEAFF	TGTGCCAGCAGACCGACAGGGGGGAACACTGAAGCTTTCTTT
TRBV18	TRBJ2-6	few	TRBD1	CASSPMTGRGANVLTF	TGTGCCAGCTCACCCATGACAGGGCGCGGGGCCAACGTCCTGACTTTC